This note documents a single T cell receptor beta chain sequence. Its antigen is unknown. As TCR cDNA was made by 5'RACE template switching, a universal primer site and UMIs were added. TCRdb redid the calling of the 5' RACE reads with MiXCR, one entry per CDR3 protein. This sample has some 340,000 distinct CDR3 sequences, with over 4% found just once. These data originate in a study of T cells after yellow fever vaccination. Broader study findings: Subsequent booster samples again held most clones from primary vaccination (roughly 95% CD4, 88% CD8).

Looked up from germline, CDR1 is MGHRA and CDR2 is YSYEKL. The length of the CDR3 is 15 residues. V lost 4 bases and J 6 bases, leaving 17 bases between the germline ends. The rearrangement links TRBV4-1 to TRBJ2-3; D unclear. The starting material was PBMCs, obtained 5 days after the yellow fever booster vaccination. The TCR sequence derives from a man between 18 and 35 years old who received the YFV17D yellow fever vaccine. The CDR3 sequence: CASSPLGIYHDTQYF. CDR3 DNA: TGCGCCAGCAGCCCTCTTGGGATATACCACGATACGCAGTATTTT.